Sequencing of this T cell receptor (beta chain) was carried out in a study of CXCR3-negative and CXCR3-positive naive CD8 T cells (dated by TCRdb to about 2019). For the wider study: In total, around 150 million TRB reads were obtained, or roughly 1.5 +/- 0.3 million reads per library. Data from ten or so donors, pooled across two independent experiments, went into the diversity and physicochemical repertoire analyses. The TRBV-TRBJ cluster analysis covered naive subsets from 5 or 6 donors and memory cells from 3 donors. Findings and caveats that apply to the study as a whole: TRBV-TRBJ usage was similar between naive CXCR3-negative and CXCR3-positive cells from the same donor, while memory cells showed distinct patterns. CXCR3 expression partially decreased after cryopreservation, so most assays used freshly isolated PBMCs. Compared with CXCR3-negative naive cells, CXCR3-positive naive cells had TRB CDR3s with higher hydrophobicity (lower Kidera factor 4), lower energy, and higher strength and volume indices. Both naive subsets had comparably high repertoire diversity, while memory CD8+ T cells had much lower repertoire diversity. Because surface CD5, which has been linked to self-reactivity in mice, was comparable between naive subsets, TCR interaction strength was also inferred from TRB CDR3 physicochemical properties.

Each CD8+ T cell subset was flow-sorted in triplicate, and a few hundred thousand cells per subset were placed directly into RLT lysis buffer. To keep memory contaminants out, a stringent definition of naive CD8+ T cells was applied: CD45RO-CCR7+CD27+CD95-. Peripheral blood mononuclear cells were isolated from buffy coats using standard density gradient centrifugation. A FACSAria III was used to flow-sort naive CD8+ T cells into CXCR3-negative and CXCR3-positive populations. An RNeasy Mini Kit was used to extract total RNA from the sorted cells. As to this clonotype: Its antigen has not been determined.

For sequencing, a NextSeq 550 was employed. The Human TCR Profiling Kit (MiLaboratory) was used to make UMI-labeled 5' RACE TRB cDNA libraries. cDNA synthesis used the entire amount of extracted RNA, and PCR amplification then used the entire amount of cDNA produced. Libraries were prepared in parallel with an identical number of PCR cycles. The source study handled its data this way. MIGEC and MiXCR extracted about 57,000 +/- 9,900 unique UMI-labeled TRB cDNA molecules per library, requiring at least two reads per UMI. On average, around 40,000 +/- 10,000 functional in-frame TRB CDR3 nucleotide clonotypes lacking stop codons were found per library. After downsampling to 5000 UMI-labeled TRB molecules per sample, diversity metrics such as normalized Shannon-Wiener and Chao1 were calculated in VDJtools. For the central five CDR3 residues, VDJtools calculated physicochemical properties weighted by clonotype size, namely interaction energy, strength, volume and Kidera factor 4. Through TCRdb reprocessing, the reads give one entry per CDR3 protein sequence; DNA is omitted. The V and J calls, along with clone size, are taken from TCRdb and not from the paper's own processing. Per the sample table, the count is about 94,000 distinct CDR3 sequences. 0.5% to 0.55% of the sample goes to the ten largest clones.

The CDR3, cysteine through phenylalanine, is 12 amino acids long. The DNA is not on file. CDR1 and CDR2, per the germline V gene, are SQVTM and ANQGSEA. Input material: naive CXCR3+ CD8+ T cells from blood. This sample's cell subset or site label indicates: CD45RO-CCR7+CD27+CD95- naive CD8+ T cells expressing CXCR3 (TNR3+). This sequence was found in a human donor in good health. Some clones in this sample may be carry-over from other donors' samples. This sequence uses TRBV29-1 and TRBJ2-7; TCRdb's D gene call, TRBD1, goes unchecked for lack of DNA. The CDR3 loop reads CSVEAGGREQYF.